This record looks at one T cell receptor beta chain sequence and its context. Its target antigen remains unknown. No per-base quality is available; no much larger clone lies one base away. The data are from a study of cytomegalovirus exposure and HLA in healthy donors (dated by TCRdb to about 2017). About the full investigation: In an earlier analysis of some 550 of the donors, around 300 Gb of sequence data and 90 million to 130 million unique TCR beta sequences from about 179 million T cells were reported. Approximately 300 gigabases of sequencing data and approximately 92 million unique TCR sequences made up an early release that covered several hundred HLA-typed donors. A later genetic analysis used genome-wide SNP genotypes for about 65% of the 666 donors, treating that subset as a discovery cohort. Rather than using new phenotypic data, the later analysis identified candidate immune exposures from TCR beta sequences and from how often those sequences occurred across donors. A later analysis re-analyzed previously published TCR beta repertoires from 666 donors and added high-resolution HLA genotyping to study TCR occurrence patterns. On average, about 240,000 unique TCR beta nucleotide sequences were sequenced per donor among a few hundred genotyped donors of the cohort, with roughly 18% of those sequences being non-productive. Every repertoire in the discovery cohort had been generated on one and the same sequencing platform. Donor age, sex, ethnicity and CMV serostatus were compiled alongside the repertoire data. To predict cytomegalovirus infection status, the study combined high-throughput TCR immunosequencing, statistical association of individual TCRs with disease status, and machine learning. The T cell repertoires of 666 subjects were profiled by immunosequencing and related to cytomegalovirus serostatus. An earlier analysis of 587 of the donors used high-throughput TCR beta sequencing to judge whether each TCR beta V gene segment behaved as functional or pseudogenic. The number of typed donors differed by locus: roughly 620-630 for A, B, C, DRB1 and DQB1; some 500 for DQA1; over 600 for DPA1; and roughly 470 for DPB1. Five DR-DQ haplotypes were handled as single units for association and clustering, since linkage in the cohort was strong. Class I and class II HLA loci were covered by the typing at four-digit resolution. Of the roughly 400 genotyped donors, approximately 80% fell in the genetic ancestry cluster associated with self-reported Caucasian donors. The aim of the study was to test whether cataloging public T cell receptors could identify signatures of past pathogen exposure. Along with the approximately 620-subject first cohort, a separate validation cohort of more than 90 different subjects was used.

The CDR3 numbers 13 residues from cysteine through phenylalanine. Just the 39-base CDR3 DNA is kept, in frame starting at base 1. From the germline V gene (reference sequence), CDR1 is SEHNR and CDR2 is FQNEAQ. From V the trimming removes 3 bases and from J it removes 6 bases, while the gene matches leave 2 bases of the junction unaccounted for. Paper-wide results and their limitations: Sequencing depth was assumed to be roughly uniform across donors in the presence/absence analyses, though that assumption may not hold. Compared with the roughly 670-donor mean, donors in an Asian-associated ancestry cluster had fewer N-insertions in productive TCRs, according to a later genetic analysis. Because the 87-base-pair reads could not distinguish some IMGT-functional V segments, including TRBV6-2 and TRBV6-3, those segments were excluded. While some public TCRs were present in many individuals, most TCR sequences turned up only very rarely across donors. A further reported finding was that TCR beta sequences accurately predicted the HLA-A and HLA-B alleles for most subjects in the first cohort. In a later genetic analysis, a missense DCLRE1C variant was associated with V-gene and J-gene trimming of TCR beta chains, and the association was replicated in an independent cohort. Because some donors lacked HLA typing at each locus, the association tests relied only on the typed subset. Specific HLA alleles were associated with 15,000 to 20,000 TCR beta sequences at a false discovery rate of 0.05 in a later analysis. It was suggested by the authors that the approach could potentially be generalized to other disease states and immunological phenotypes. Most CMV-associated TCR beta chains appeared to be HLA-restricted in a later analysis, and the HLA associations seemed to be driven largely by CMV exposure. Three of the identified cytomegalovirus-associated TCR beta chains were confirmed in vitro to be specific for cytomegalovirus antigens. The classifier was reported to diagnose cytomegalovirus status with high specificity and sensitivity in both the original and validation cohorts. Only TCR beta chains were sequenced in this cohort, and the absence of alpha or paired-chain data limited detectable features. Because counts were too low, about 15 rarely observed V segments, including chromosome 9 orphons, were left out of the earlier analysis of 587 of the donors. According to a later analysis, TCR association rates differed among HLA loci, with DRB1 alleles showing the most associated TCRs and HLA-C alleles showing the fewest. The only immune exposure information available for the cohort was CMV serostatus. When HLA alleles, especially DR and DQ, strongly co-occurred, attributing TCR associations to individual alleles was difficult. Correlated functional status among segregating V segments might reflect linkage disequilibrium, but an unknown experimental factor could not be ruled out. Several of the top co-occurrence clusters appeared to be linked to parvovirus B19, influenza, CMV and Epstein-Barr virus, according to a later analysis. A group of highly shared sequence variants was considered likely to be a technical artifact of the sequencing pipeline. In the study, around 150 TCR beta chains were listed as associated with cytomegalovirus. In a later analysis, HLA-associated TCR beta chains showed more clonal expansion and lower generation probabilities than non-associated chains that were equally common. Broadly in line with IMGT annotations, most TCR beta V segments showed up in productive rearrangements about 87% or about 30% of the time in an earlier analysis of around 600 of the donors.

The cohort was made up of several hundred healthy bone marrow donors. Cohort members were all nominally healthy when sampled, although unrecorded immune exposures were likely present. The donor tested CMV seropositive, placing the donor among the 289 seropositive members of the cohort. A peripheral blood sample was collected from each donor, and TCR beta sequencing was performed on peripheral blood mononuclear cells. Genomic DNA extraction from the blood cell samples was performed with the Qiagen DNeasy Blood Extraction Kit. Libraries were constructed by the immunoSEQ multiplex PCR assay. For the multiplex PCR, a mixture combining 60 forward primers for TCR Vbeta segments and 13 reverse primers for TCR Jbeta segments was used. A multiplex PCR assay on genomic DNA amplified the CDR3 region of rearranged TCR beta genes. Amplified TCR beta libraries were sequenced as 87-base-pair reads on the Illumina HiSeq System. The authors' pipeline ran thus. In a later analysis, around 80 million unique TCR beta chains were counted across the 500 to 850 repertoires, and roughly 11 million of these chains were shared by at least two donors. Raw reads were error-corrected and collapsed into unique sequences by a nearest-neighbor algorithm in which closely related sequences were merged to remove PCR and sequencing errors. CDR3 sequences were aligned to IMGT reference sequences to assign V, D and J gene segments. For a sequence to be retained, a match of at least six nucleotides to both a V gene segment and a J gene segment was required. Rearrangements were classified as productive when the CDR3 lacked stop codons and remained in frame with V and J, and all other rearrangements were classified as non-productive. Following IMGT convention, CDR3 was defined as the stretch from the second conserved V-encoded cysteine up to the conserved J-encoded phenylalanine. The earlier analysis of about 590 of the donors excluded sequences that lacked an unambiguous match to a single V gene segment. In an earlier analysis of approximately 590 of the donors, V segments were called functional above 56.7% productive rearrangements and were called segregating when the between-donor standard deviation exceeded 5%. A statistical classification framework was built for diagnosing cytomegalovirus status from the catalog of TCR beta chain sequences. In a later analysis, V and J genes were assigned by comparing TCR nucleotide sequences against IMGT/GENE-DB human TR gene sequences. A later analysis assigned CDR3 sequences and most-parsimonious VDJ recombination scenarios with the TCRdist pipeline. In a later analysis, each TCR beta chain was defined by its CDR3 amino acid sequence together with its V-gene family, and reads lacking a unique V-gene family were excluded. In a later analysis, nearly 600 highly shared, low-generation-probability nucleotide sequences were removed to address suspected cross-contamination and a sequencing artifact. In a later analysis, a clonal expansion index was calculated for each public chain from normalized within-repertoire ranks of inferred template counts. In a later analysis, generation probabilities were computed with a VDJ recombination model fitted to out-of-frame rearrangements, and the resulting probabilities were checked against IGoR. In a later analysis, hypergeometric tests were used to score TCR-TCR, TCR-HLA and TCR-CMV co-occurrence, with a repertoire-size bias correction applied to TCR pairs. To estimate false discovery rates, a later analysis permuted the HLA or CMV assignments 20 times. In a later analysis, co-occurring TCRs were grouped using DBSCAN, with TCRdist sequence similarity added in when clustering inside HLA-allele-positive subsets. Repertoires with fewer than 30,000 or more than 120,000 public chains were left out of co-occurrence clustering, as were five repertoires with anomalous nucleotide sharing. TCRdb retrieved this table from immuneACCESS and kept in-frame rearrangements only. Not all clones are present; in checked studies, unresolved V genes account for under half, and no reason is known for the remainder. V, J and clone size were drawn from that table, and D and trimming were deduced from the DNA. The sample table shows 150,000 to 250,000 clones, and around four fifths are seen once. The biggest ten clones account for 5.5% to 7.5% of the sample.

The rearranged segments are TRBV7-9 and TRBJ2-3; TRBD2 fits 8 bases in the junction. This sequence originates from a woman between 50 and 59 years old in good health and CMV-seropositive. Specimen: PBMCs. The nucleotide sequence is TGTGCCAGCAGCTTCAGCGGGAGTGATACGCAGTATTTT. Its product reads: CASSFSGSDTQYF.